Listed below are T cell receptor beta chains from one sample, sequenced in a study of OX40 agonist ivuxolimab in advanced cancers. The protocol was immunoSEQ multiplex PCR, while the TCRdb copy is restricted to in-frame clones and leaves out a portion. Counted here are 85,000 to 90,000 clones, 92% occurring once; the ten biggest clones make up 0.9% to 1.2%. Here the sequenced sample was CD4+ or CD8+ T cells sorted from blood, taken in a trial of the OX40 agonist ivuxolimab. Every receptor here comes from an adult with an advanced solid tumor such as melanoma, head and neck, liver or kidney cancer. CDR3s include the opening cysteine and the closing phenylalanine or tryptophan. Each record gives: CDR3 length, J gene, V gene, clone size, D gene, CDR3 DNA, CDR3 protein. The D gene is left open where the match is weak. Clone sizes are given selectively: once, few, many, or a class where the clone is expanded.

13 TRBJ1-2 TRBV5-1 - - TGCGCCAGCAGCTATGATAACAGGGAGGGCTACACCTTC CASSYDNREGYTF
16 TRBJ2-2 TRBV14 - TRBD2 TGTGCCAGCAGCCCCGGACTAGCGGGAGTGTCCGGGGAGCTGTTTTTT CASSPGLAGVSGELFF
17 TRBJ2-1 TRBV28 few TRBD2 TGTGCCAGCAGTTTATCCCGAGCGGGATCACCGTACAATGAGCAGTTCTTC CASSLSRAGSPYNEQFF
15 TRBJ2-1 TRBV5-6 once - TGTGCCAGCAGCGGCTCGGGGCTTCAACTATCCCCGGGGTTCTTC CASSGSGLQLSPGFF
15 TRBJ2-2 TRBV19 - - TGTGCCAGTAGTATGGCTTGGCAACCCACCGGGGAGCTGTTTTTT CASSMAWQPTGELFF
15 TRBJ1-1 TRBV18 - - TGTGCCAGCTCACCACTGGAGATCATGAACACTGAAGCTTTCTTT CASSPLEIMNTEAFF
11 TRBJ2-4 TRBV11-2 - - TGTGCCAGCAGCTCGAGTAGCATTCAGTACTTC CASSSSSIQYF
16 TRBJ1-5 TRBV28 - TRBD1 TGTGCCAGCAGTTTAGAGACAGGGGTCGGATCTGTGCCCCAGCATTTT CASSLETGVGSVPQHF
17 TRBJ1-2 TRBV7-9 - - TGTGCCAGCAGCTTAGATTGGCAGGGAGTCACGGGCTATGGCTACACCTTC CASSLDWQGVTGYGYTF
17 TRBJ2-7 TRBV9 - TRBD2 TGTGCCAGCAGCGTAGGTGGCGGCCAGCGGGAGAGTAACGAGCAGTACTTC CASSVGGGQRESNEQYF
14 TRBJ1-4 TRBV6-5 - - TGTGCCAGCAGTTCTCTAGGGGCGGGTGAAAAACTGTTTTTT CASSSLGAGEKLFF
14 TRBJ2-5 TRBV11-1 few TRBD1 TGTGCCAGCAGCTCAAGGACAGGGTGGGAGACCCAGTACTTC CASSSRTGWETQYF
14 TRBJ1-5 TRBV18 - - TGTGCCAGCTCAGAGTCCAATAGCAATCAGCCCCAGCATTTT CASSESNSNQPQHF
15 TRBJ2-6 TRBV6-1 - - TGTGCCACCTTGACAGAGAGCTCTGGGGCCAACGTCCTGACTTTC CATLTESSGANVLTF
16 TRBJ2-1 TRBV7-2 - TRBD2 TGTGCCAGCAGCCAATTCGGGACTAGCGGGAGGGGTGAGCAGTTCTTC CASSQFGTSGRGEQFF
15 TRBJ1-1 TRBV12-5 - - TGTGCTAGTGGTTTGGCCACAGGGTTGCGCACTGAAGCTTTCTTT CASGLATGLRTEAFF
18 TRBJ1-5 TRBV7-9 once TRBD1 TGTGCCAGCAGCTTAGGAGGGACAGGGACGGCTAGCAATCAGCCCCAGCATTTT CASSLGGTGTASNQPQHF
13 TRBJ2-7 TRBV10-2 - - TGCGCCAGCACCCGGACGCCTTCCTACGAGCAGTACTTC CASTRTPSYEQYF
15 TRBJ1-2 TRBV4-1 - - TGCGCCAGCAGCCAAGGATTCAAGTTGGCGGATGGCTACACCTTC CASSQGFKLADGYTF
13 TRBJ1-4 TRBV6-5 - - TGTGCCAGCAGTCACGGAATAGATGAAAAACTGTTTTTT CASSHGIDEKLFF
14 TRBJ1-1 TRBV10-2 - - TGCGCCAGCAGTGAGACAGGGCTGAACACTGAAGCTTTCTTT CASSETGLNTEAFF
16 TRBJ2-6 TRBV5-1 - - TGCGCCAGCAGCTTTTCATCAGGGGTCGGGGCCAACGTCCTGACTTTC CASSFSSGVGANVLTF
14 TRBJ1-5 TRBV27 once - TGTGCCAGCAGTTTAAGGTCAGGGACTCAGCCCCAGCATTTT CASSLRSGTQPQHF
15 TRBJ1-1 TRBV7-3 once TRBD1 TGTGCCAGCAGCTTAGACAGGGACCGGCACACTGAAGCTTTCTTT CASSLDRDRHTEAFF
14 TRBJ2-2 TRBV2 - - TGTGCCAGCCGGGGTGTGGGGGGTGTCGGGGAGCTGTTTTTT CASRGVGGVGELFF
12 TRBJ1-1 TRBV29-1 - - TGCAGCGTTGAACCCACGGGAACTGAAGCTTTCTTT CSVEPTGTEAFF
14 TRBJ2-7 TRBV5-4 - TRBD1 TGTGCCAGCAGCTTCAGGGGGACCACCTACGAGCAGTACTTC CASSFRGTTYEQYF